This TCR beta chain stems from a study of read filtering for tumor transcriptome and immune sequencing. About the research overall: Revised staging placed roughly eight patients in R-ISS I, 15 to 20 in II, six or seven in III. Study observations and caveats: Compared with RNA-seq, IR-seq gave much higher clonotype depth and reliability.

This clonotype was counted at least ten times. Its antigen is not known. This library used approximately 370 ng RNA and molecular barcoded adaptors spanning alpha/delta and beta/gamma chains. TCRdb re-called the reads through MiXCR, storing one row per CDR3 protein. The data contain 94,000 or so distinct CDR3 sequences, about 12% of them seen just once; the ten biggest clones take up 14% to 15%. Germline loops: CDR1 LNHDA, CDR2 SQIVND (reference sequence). V was pared by 6 bases and J by 9 bases, with 24 bases between. The CDR3 extends over 16 amino acids. This chain uses TRBV19 with TRBJ2-1, with D perhaps TRBD1 (6 bases). Sequenced sample: a population of CD138-negative cells sorted from bone marrow. This TCR was sampled from a donor aged 40 or over with multiple myeloma. The CDR3 nucleotides are TGTGCCAGTAGGCCAGGCCCAGGGGCCCCTTCGGGTGAGCAGTTCTTC. This gives the protein CASRPGPGAPSGEQFF.